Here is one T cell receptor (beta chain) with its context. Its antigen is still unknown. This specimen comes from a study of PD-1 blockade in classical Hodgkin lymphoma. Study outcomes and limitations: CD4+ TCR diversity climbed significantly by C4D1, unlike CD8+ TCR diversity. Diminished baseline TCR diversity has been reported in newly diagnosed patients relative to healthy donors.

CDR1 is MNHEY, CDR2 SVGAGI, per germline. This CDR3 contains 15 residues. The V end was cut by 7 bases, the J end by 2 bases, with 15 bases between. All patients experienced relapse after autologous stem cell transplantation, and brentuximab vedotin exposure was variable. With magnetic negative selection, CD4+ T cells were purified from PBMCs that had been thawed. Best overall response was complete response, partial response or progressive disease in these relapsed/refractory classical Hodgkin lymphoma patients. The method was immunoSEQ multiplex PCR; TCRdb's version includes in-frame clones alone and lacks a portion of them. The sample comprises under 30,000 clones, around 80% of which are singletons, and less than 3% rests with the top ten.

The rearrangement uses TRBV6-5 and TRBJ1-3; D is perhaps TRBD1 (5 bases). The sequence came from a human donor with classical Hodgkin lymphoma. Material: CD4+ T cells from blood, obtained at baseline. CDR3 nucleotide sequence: TGTGCCAGCACCGAAACAGGCCTGCCTGGAAACACCATATATTTT. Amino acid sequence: CASTETGLPGNTIYF.